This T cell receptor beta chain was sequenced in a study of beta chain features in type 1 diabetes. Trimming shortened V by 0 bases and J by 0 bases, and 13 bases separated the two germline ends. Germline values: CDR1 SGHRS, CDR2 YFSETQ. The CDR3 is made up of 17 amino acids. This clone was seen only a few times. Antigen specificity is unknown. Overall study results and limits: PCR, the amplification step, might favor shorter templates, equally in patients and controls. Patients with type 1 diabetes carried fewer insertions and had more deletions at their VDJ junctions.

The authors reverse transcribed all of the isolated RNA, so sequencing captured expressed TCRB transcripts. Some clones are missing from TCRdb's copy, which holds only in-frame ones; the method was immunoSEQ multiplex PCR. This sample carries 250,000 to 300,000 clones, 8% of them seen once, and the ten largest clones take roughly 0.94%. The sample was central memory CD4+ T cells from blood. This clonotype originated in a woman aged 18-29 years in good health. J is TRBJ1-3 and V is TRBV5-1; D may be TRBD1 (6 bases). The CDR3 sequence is CASSLDYHRASGNTIYF. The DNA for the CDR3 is TGCGCCAGCAGCTTGGATTACCACAGGGCCTCTGGAAACACCATATATTTT.